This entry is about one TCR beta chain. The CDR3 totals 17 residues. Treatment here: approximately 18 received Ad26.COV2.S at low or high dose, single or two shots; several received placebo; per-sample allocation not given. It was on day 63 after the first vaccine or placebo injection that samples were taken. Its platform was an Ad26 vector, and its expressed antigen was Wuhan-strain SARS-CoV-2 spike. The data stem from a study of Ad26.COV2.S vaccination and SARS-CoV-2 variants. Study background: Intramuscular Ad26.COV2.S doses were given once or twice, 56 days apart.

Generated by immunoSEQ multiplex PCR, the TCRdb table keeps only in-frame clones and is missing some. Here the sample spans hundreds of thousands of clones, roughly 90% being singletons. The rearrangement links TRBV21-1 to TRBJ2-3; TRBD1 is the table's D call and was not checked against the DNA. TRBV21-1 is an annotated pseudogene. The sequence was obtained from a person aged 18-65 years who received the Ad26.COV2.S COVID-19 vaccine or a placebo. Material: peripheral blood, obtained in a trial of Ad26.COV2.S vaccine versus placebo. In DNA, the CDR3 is TGTGCCAGCAGCAAAGGAGGGGACAGGGTTAGTTCAGATACGCAGTATTTT. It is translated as CASSKGGDRVSSDTQYF.